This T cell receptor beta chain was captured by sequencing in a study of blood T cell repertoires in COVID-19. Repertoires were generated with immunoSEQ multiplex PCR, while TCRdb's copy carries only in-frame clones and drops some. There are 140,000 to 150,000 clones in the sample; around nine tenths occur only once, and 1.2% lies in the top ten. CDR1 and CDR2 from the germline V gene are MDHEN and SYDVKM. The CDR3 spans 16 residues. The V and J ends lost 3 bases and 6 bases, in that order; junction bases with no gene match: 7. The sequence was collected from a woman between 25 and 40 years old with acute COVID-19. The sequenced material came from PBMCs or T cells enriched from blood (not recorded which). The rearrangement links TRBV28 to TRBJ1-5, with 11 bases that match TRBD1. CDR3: CASSFPGTGGTQPQHF. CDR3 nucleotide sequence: TGTGCCAGCAGTTTTCCCGGGACAGGGGGTACTCAGCCCCAGCATTTT.